Each of the 25 T cell receptor beta chains below was sequenced from the same sample in a study of long-term antiretroviral therapy in people with HIV. At survey level, the immunoSEQ assay was run in its v3.0 version. Repertoires were generated with immunoSEQ multiplex PCR, while TCRdb's copy carries only in-frame clones and drops some. The data contain 12,000 or so clones, over 70% of them singletons. Source: unsorted PBMCs, taken 0.8 years before starting antiretroviral therapy. These TCRs come from a woman aged 40 to 55 with HIV.

The rearrangement joins TRBV9 to TRBJ1-1; no firm D call. Germline V gives CDR1 SGDLS, CDR2 YYNGEE. V was cut by 0 bases and J by 1 base, with 4 bases left in between. The CDR3 has 13 amino acids. The CDR3 protein is CASSVAQNTEAFF. The CDR3 DNA reads TGTGCCAGCAGCGTAGCTCAGAACACTGAAGCTTTCTTT.

This rearrangement joins TRBV29-1 to TRBJ1-5; maybe TRBD1 (6 bases). Trimming took 4 bases from V and 4 from J, leaving 11 bases between them. There are 13 residues in the CDR3. In germline, CDR1 is SQVTM, CDR2 ANQGSEA. The chain's CDR3 is CSVGDTTNQPQHF. CDR3 coding DNA: TGCAGCGTTGGGGACACCACTAATCAGCCCCAGCATTTT.

The chain couples TRBV28 to TRBJ1-5; D is perhaps TRBD1 (5 bases). CDR3 length: 15 amino acids. CDR1 is MDHEN, CDR2 SYDVKM, per germline. Trimming took off 6 bases at V and 7 bases at J, with 19 bases between the two ends. The CDR3, as DNA: TGTGCCAGCAGCCCTGGGGACGGGAGGTGGCAGCCCCAGCATTTT. Translating it yields CASSPGDGRWQPQHF.

The chain has TRBV7-8 and TRBJ2-1; D remains unclear. Per the germline V gene, CDR1 is SGHVS and CDR2 is FQNEAQ. The CDR3 covers 13 residues. V dropped 7 bases and J dropped 4 bases, with 11 bases sitting between them. CDR3 in amino acids: CASIPRSYNEQFF. CDR3 DNA sequence: TGTGCCAGCATCCCTAGGTCGTACAATGAGCAGTTCTTC. The full variable domain, completed using reference TRBV7-8 and TRBJ2-1, is GAGVSQSPRYKVAKRGQDVALRCDPISGHVSLFWYQQALGQGPEFLTYFQNEAQLDKSGLPSDRFFAERPEGSVSTLKIQRTQQEDSAVYLCASIPRSYNEQFFGPGTRLTVL.

V gene TRBV27 combines with J gene TRBJ2-1, with D tentatively TRBD1 (6 bases). CDR1 MNHEY and CDR2 SMNVEV come from the germline V gene (reference sequence). V was shortened by 5 bases and J by 3 bases, with 26 bases between the two germline ends. There are 19 residues in the CDR3. The CDR3 sequence: CASSKTAVGVRGFYNEQFF. The CDR3 DNA follows: TGTGCCAGCAGTAAAACGGCGGTTGGGGTCAGGGGCTTCTACAATGAGCAGTTCTTC.

This rearrangement joins TRBV6-5 to TRBJ2-1, with unresolved D. Trimming removed 6 bases at V and 9 bases at J, with 18 bases between. The germline CDR1 and CDR2 sequences are MNHEY and SVGAGI. This CDR3 has 14 amino acids. The CDR3 DNA follows: TGTGCCAGCAGCCCACCCTCGGGTAATGGTGAGCAGTTCTTC. Translating it yields CASSPPSGNGEQFF.

The chain uses TRBV11-2 and TRBJ1-2; D not certain. Germline values: CDR1 SGHAT, CDR2 FQNNGV. The CDR3 is 12 amino acids. The V and J ends lost 4 bases and 4 bases respectively, with 7 bases between them. This chain's CDR3 is CASSSSSYGYTF. As DNA, the CDR3 is TGTGCCAGCAGCTCGTCCAGCTATGGCTACACCTTC.

This clone came up a few times. The chain couples TRBV5-1 to TRBJ2-7, with 14 bases that match TRBD2. Trimming took 7 bases from V and 4 from J; bases not matched to a gene: 10. The CDR3 totals 16 residues. CDR1 and CDR2 from the germline V gene are SGHRS and YFSETQ. The CDR3 sequence is CASGTGTSGRGYEQYF. DNA of the CDR3: TGCGCCAGCGGTACCGGGACTAGCGGGAGAGGGTACGAGCAGTACTTC. Variable domain in full (rest from reference TRBV5-1 and TRBJ2-7): KAGVTQTPRYLIKTRGQQVTLSCSPISGHRSVSWYQQTPGQGLQFLFEYFSETQRNKGNFPGRFSGRQFSNSRSEMNVSTLELGDSALYLCASGTGTSGRGYEQYFGPGTRLTVT.

V is TRBV5-4 and J is TRBJ1-1; perhaps TRBD1 as D (6 bases). The germline V and J ends were trimmed by 4 bases and 0 bases, with 13 bases remaining between them. The CDR3 loop spans 15 amino acids. CDR1 and CDR2 (germline): SGHNT, YYREEE (reference sequence). The CDR3 region is CASSPTGNLNTEAFF. The CDR3 DNA sequence: TGTGCCAGCAGCCCGACAGGAAACTTGAACACTGAAGCTTTCTTT.

The chain carries TRBV29-1 and TRBJ2-5; D gene ambiguous. V was pared by 3 bases and J by 5 bases, with 13 bases between. The CDR3 is 13 amino acids. Germline V gives CDR1 SQVTM, CDR2 ANQGSEA. DNA for the CDR3: TGCAGCGTTGATTTGGGGTTATGGGAGACCCAGTACTTC. Translated, it gives CSVDLGLWETQYF.

The V and J genes are TRBV4-1 and TRBJ2-1; 10 bases map to TRBD2. Trimming removed 1 base from V and 10 bases from J; junction bases left unmatched: 10. Germline V gene data show CDR1 as MGHRA and CDR2 as YSYEKL. The CDR3 length is 16 residues. The CDR3 here is CASSQGLLAGGGEQFF. For the CDR3, the DNA is TGCGCCAGCAGCCAAGGGCTGTTAGCGGGAGGTGGGGAGCAGTTCTTC.

The chain is built from TRBV11-2 and TRBJ1-1; D unresolved. Trimming stripped 3 bases from V and 0 bases from J, with 8 bases between. Germline V gene sequence: CDR1 SGHAT, CDR2 FQNNGV. The CDR3 runs 14 residues. In DNA, the CDR3 is TGTGCCAGCAGCTTCCCCGGTTTGAACACTGAAGCTTTCTTT. Translation gives CASSFPGLNTEAFF.

V usage is TRBV10-3 and J usage is TRBJ1-2; maybe TRBD1 (5 bases). Per the germline V gene, CDR1 is ENHRY and CDR2 is SYGVKD. Trimming took 3 bases from V and 0 from J, leaving 8 bases between them. The CDR3 consists of 14 residues. Here the CDR3 DNA reads TGTGCCATCAGTGACAGGGAATCTAACTATGGCTACACCTTC. Translating it yields CAISDRESNYGYTF.

The chain has TRBV5-4 and TRBJ1-2, with 11 bases fitting TRBD1. Trimming took 3 bases from V and 0 from J; bases not matched to a gene: 7. The CDR3 has 17 residues. CDR1 and CDR2 (germline): SGHNT, YYREEE (reference sequence). The CDR3 sequence is CASSSGTGGTANYGYTF. CDR3 DNA sequence: TGTGCCAGCAGCTCCGGGACAGGGGGTACGGCTAACTATGGCTACACCTTC.

CDR3 in amino acids: CASAGQGVAQPQHF. In nucleotides, the CDR3 is TGCGCCAGCGCGGGACAGGGTGTTGCTCAGCCCCAGCATTTT. The chain combines TRBV10-2 with TRBJ1-5; TRBD1 matches 9 bases. Germline values: CDR1 WSHSY, CDR2 SAAADI. The CDR3 loop spans 14 amino acids. J gave up 6 bases and V 8 bases, and 8 bases lay outside the gene matches.

The rearrangement uses TRBV25-1 and TRBJ2-5; D ambiguous. The CDR3 spans 13 residues. Germline values: CDR1 MGHDK, CDR2 SYGVNS. Trimming left V 1 base short and J 5 bases short, with 8 bases between. The CDR3 DNA follows: TGTGCCAGCAGTGAATCCCCGGTTGAGACCCAGTACTTC. It yields the protein CASSESPVETQYF.

This sequence joins TRBV25-1 and TRBJ1-2, with D possibly being TRBD1 (6 bases). Per the germline V gene, CDR1 is MGHDK and CDR2 is SYGVNS. Trimming pared 8 bases from V and 4 bases from J, leaving 11 bases between. This CDR3 region has 12 residues. CDR3 sequence reads: CASSRGFYGYTF. The CDR3 DNA reads TGTGCCAGCTCTAGGGGGTTCTATGGCTACACCTTC.

The gene calls are TRBV18 and TRBJ2-6, with D tentatively TRBD1 or TRBD2 (6 bases each). V was clipped by 0 bases and J by 0 bases, with 15 bases between them. Germline V gene sequence: CDR1 KGHSH, CDR2 LQKENI. The CDR3 loop spans 19 amino acids. In DNA form, the CDR3 reads TGTGCCAGCTCACCACCGGGGGGCGCAGCCGGCTCTGGGGCCAACGTCCTGACTTTC. It specifies CASSPPGGAAGSGANVLTF.

J is TRBJ1-2 and V is TRBV5-5; TRBD1 aligns across 9 bases. Trimming cost V 2 bases and J 6 bases; bases outside gene matches: 8. Germline V CDR1 and CDR2: SGHKS, YYEKEE (reference sequence). The CDR3 is 15 amino acids. This chain's CDR3 is CASSFEYGTGHGYTF. The CDR3 nucleotides are TGTGCCAGCAGCTTTGAGTACGGGACAGGGCATGGCTACACCTTC.

J is TRBJ2-7 and V is TRBV28; D unclear. V shed 5 bases and J shed 2 bases, with 10 bases lying between them. This CDR3 has 13 amino acids. Germline V lookup: CDR1 MDHEN, CDR2 SYDVKM. The CDR3 here is CASSPNTAYEQYF. The CDR3 DNA sequence: TGTGCCAGCAGTCCCAACACAGCCTACGAGCAGTACTTC.

This chain links TRBV6-5 with TRBJ1-2, with D maybe TRBD1 (6 bases). This CDR3 is 15 amino acids long. Looked up from germline, CDR1 is MNHEY and CDR2 is SVGAGI. Trimming shortened V by 0 bases and J by 1 base, and 9 bases separated the two germline ends. The CDR3 sequence is CASSYSGASNYGYTF. The CDR3 DNA follows: TGTGCCAGCAGTTACTCGGGGGCGAGTAACTATGGCTACACCTTC.

J is TRBJ1-2 and V is TRBV7-9; 9 bases align to TRBD1. This CDR3 spans 13 amino acids. V trimming: 4 bases; J trimming: 8 bases; junction bases outside the gene matches: 5. Germline CDR1 and CDR2: SEHNR and FQNEAQ (reference sequence). The CDR3 nucleotides are TGTGCCAGCAGCTCAAGGACAGGGGACGGCTACACCTTC. This translates into CASSSRTGDGYTF. The variable domain in full, completed from reference TRBV7-9 and TRBJ1-2, reads DTGVSQNPRHKITKRGQNVTFRCDPISEHNRLYWYRQTLGQGPEFLTYFQNEAQLEKSRLLSDRFSAERPKGSFSTLEIQRTEQGDSAMYLCASSSRTGDGYTFGSGTRLTVV.

The chain is built from TRBV18 and TRBJ2-3, with TRBD1 matching 7 bases. The CDR3 spans 14 residues. The germline gives CDR1 KGHSH, CDR2 LQKENI. The trim removed 8 bases at V and 6 bases at J, leaving 11 bases unmatched. CDR3 nucleotides: TGTGCCAGCCAGAAACCCGACAGGGAGGATACGCAGTATTTT. Protein product: CASQKPDREDTQYF. The full variable domain, rest sourced from reference TRBV18 and TRBJ2-3, is NAGVMQNPRHLVRRRGQEARLRCSPMKGHSHVYWYRQLPEEGLKFMVYLQKENIIDESGMPKERFSAEFPKEGPSILRIQQVVRGDSAAYFCASQKPDREDTQYFGPGTRLTVL.

Note on this clone: Germline is not matched at one junction end, which may reflect a read error. V and J are TRBV5-4 and TRBJ2-5; 7 bases match TRBD2. Germline V lookup: CDR1 SGHNT, CDR2 YYREEE (reference sequence). This CDR3 is 14 amino acids long. The CDR3 nucleotides read TGTGCCAGCAGCTCTAGCGGTCTTCAAGGGACCCAGTACTTC. Protein product: CASSSSGLQGTQYF. Filled out from reference TRBV5-4 and TRBJ2-5, the complete variable domain reads ETGVTQSPTHLIKTRGQQVTLRCSSQSGHNTVSWYQQALGQGPQFIFQYYREEENGRGNFPPRFSGLQFPNYSSELNVNALELDDSALYLCASSSSGLQGTQYFGPGTRLLVL.

The chain employs TRBV7-8 and TRBJ2-7; D is perhaps TRBD1 (5 bases). The germline V gene encodes CDR1 SGHVS and CDR2 FQNEAQ. V lost 2 bases and J 5 bases, leaving 10 bases between the germline ends. The CDR3 is made up of 13 amino acids. The CDR3 sequence: CASSLQGIDEQYF. CDR3 in DNA: TGTGCCAGCAGCTTACAGGGAATCGACGAGCAGTACTTC.